This T cell receptor beta chain was obtained from a study of T cell responses to AZD1222 COVID-19 vaccine. This table comes from immunoSEQ multiplex PCR, and its TCRdb copy is limited to in-frame clones, with some not included. The profile shows over 150,000 clones, approximately 90% of them singletons. Germline CDR1 reads KGHSH; CDR2 reads LQKENI. The CDR3 totals 13 residues. With 3 bases removed from V and 8 bases from J, the gap between germline ends came to 13 bases. The TCR sequence derives from an adult in good health. The sequencing here drew on peripheral blood, taken on day 0 of AZD1222 vaccination. This chain links TRBV18 with TRBJ1-2; D may be TRBD1 (5 bases). The DNA of the CDR3 is TGTGCCAGCTCACCCGGTAGCGGGGACGGCTACACCTTC. This gives the protein CASSPGSGDGYTF.